This TCR beta chain is drawn from a study of blood T cells in healthy people across ages. The use of a sample-barcoded 5' primer and a J-beta primer mix characterized a second PCR of roughly 7 to 12 cycles. TCRdb reanalysed the 5' RACE reads using MiXCR and keeps one entry per CDR3 protein. The table records hundreds of thousands of distinct CDR3 sequences, about half of them present only once. The CDR3 consists of 15 residues. V shed 0 bases and J shed 4 bases, with 13 bases lying between them. Germline CDR1 SGHDT, CDR2 YYEEEE. This chain uses TRBV5-6 with TRBJ2-5, with D tentatively TRBD1 or TRBD2 (6 bases each). This receptor was taken from a man in his sixties in good health. Material for sequencing was blood. Here the CDR3 DNA reads TGTGCCAGCAGCTTGGCCTCCGGGGGCGGAGAGACCCAGTACTTC. Translation: CASSLASGGGETQYF.